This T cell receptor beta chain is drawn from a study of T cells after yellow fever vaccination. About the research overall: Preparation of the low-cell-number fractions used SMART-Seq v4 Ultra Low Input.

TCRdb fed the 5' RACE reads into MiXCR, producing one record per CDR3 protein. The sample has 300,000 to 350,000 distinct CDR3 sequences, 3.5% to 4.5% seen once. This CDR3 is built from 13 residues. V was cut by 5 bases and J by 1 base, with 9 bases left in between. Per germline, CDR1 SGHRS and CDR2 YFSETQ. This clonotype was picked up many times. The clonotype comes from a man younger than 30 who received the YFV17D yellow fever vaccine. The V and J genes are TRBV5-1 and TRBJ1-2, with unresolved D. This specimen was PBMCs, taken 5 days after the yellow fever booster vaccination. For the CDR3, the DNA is TGCGCCAGCAGGGCCGGGAGTAACTATGGCTACACCTTC. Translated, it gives CASRAGSNYGYTF.